The next 32 T cell receptor beta chains were all read from a single sample in a study of blood T cell repertoires in COVID-19. Here immunoSEQ multiplex PCR was the method, and the copy in TCRdb shows in-frame clones only, minus some. The sample lists about 100,000 clones; approximately 83% were seen once. Sequencing was done on a sample of PBMCs or T cells enriched from blood (not recorded which). These receptors all come from a woman between 45 and 65 years old who had recovered from COVID-19.

This rearrangement joins TRBV29-1 to TRBJ2-5, with 9 nucleotides matching TRBD2. Germline V lookup: CDR1 SQVTM, CDR2 ANQGSEA. This CDR3 has 18 residues. V trimming: 0 bases; J trimming: 2 bases; junction bases outside the gene matches: 13. CDR3 sequence (DNA): TGCAGCGTTGAAGATCCGGGTTTGGGACTAGCTATGCAAGAGACCCAGTACTTC. It is translated as CSVEDPGLGLAMQETQYF.

The V call is TRBV6-5, the J call TRBJ2-3, with D perhaps TRBD1 (5 bases). Germline V lookup: CDR1 MNHEY, CDR2 SVGAGI. V was cut by 7 bases and J by 2 bases, with 16 bases left in between. The CDR3 length is 15 residues. The chain's CDR3 is CASTAPTGPTDTQYF. Here the CDR3 DNA reads TGTGCCAGCACCGCACCTACAGGACCCACAGATACGCAGTATTTT.

This clone was seen once. The chain is built from TRBV27 and TRBJ2-3; possible D gene TRBD1, 6 bases. Germline loops: CDR1 MNHEY, CDR2 SMNVEV (reference sequence). The V end was cut by 7 bases, the J end by 5 bases, with 10 bases between. This CDR3 is 12 amino acids long. The CDR3 loop is CASMGAGDTQYF. CDR3 bases: TGTGCCAGCATGGGGGCTGGAGATACGCAGTATTTT.

This sequence joins TRBV28 and TRBJ1-2; D perhaps matches TRBD1 (6 bases). The V gene's germline CDR1 is MDHEN and CDR2 SYDVKM. Trimming cost V 3 bases and J 4 bases, with 15 bases left between them. The CDR3 is 15 residues long. CDR3 coding DNA: TGTGCCAGCAGTTTCGTCTGGACAGAACCCTATGGCTACACCTTC. As protein: CASSFVWTEPYGYTF.

A word on this clone: Other nucleotide sequences in the sample specify the same CDR3. CDR3 sequence: CASSFRLRDEQYF. The DNA for the CDR3 is TGTGCCAGCAGCTTCAGGTTGCGAGACGAGCAGTACTTC. The chain is built from TRBV28 and TRBJ2-7, with D uncertain. The CDR3 has 13 amino acids. Trimming took off 6 bases at V and 5 bases at J, with 14 bases between the two ends. Germline loops: CDR1 MDHEN, CDR2 SYDVKM.

This sequence joins TRBV29-1 and TRBJ2-3; 7 nucleotides align to TRBD2. The CDR3 is 13 amino acids. Germline V CDR1 and CDR2: SQVTM, ANQGSEA. V lost 3 bases to trimming and J lost 1 base; unmatched junction nucleotides: 1. The DNA for the CDR3 is TGCAGCGTTGATGGGGGGGGCACAGATACGCAGTATTTT. It codes for CSVDGGGTDTQYF.

The CDR3 protein is CSVEDLGTLGGSTEAFF. CDR3 in DNA: TGCAGCGTTGAAGATCTCGGTACTTTGGGGGGTTCCACTGAAGCTTTCTTT. The V and J genes are TRBV29-1 and TRBJ1-1; tentative D call: TRBD1 (5 bases). The CDR3 extends over 17 amino acids. V gave up 0 bases and J gave up 4 bases, with 21 bases separating them. In germline, CDR1 is SQVTM, CDR2 ANQGSEA.

The chain recombines TRBV7-9 with TRBJ1-1, with D hard to call. Germline V gives CDR1 SEHNR, CDR2 FQNEAQ (reference sequence). V was clipped by 4 bases and J by 6 bases, with 15 bases between them. The CDR3 has 14 amino acids. CDR3 in amino acids: CASSSGPAGAEAFF. CDR3 nucleotide sequence: TGTGCCAGCAGCTCAGGACCCGCCGGGGCTGAAGCTTTCTTT.

The chain joins TRBV11-2 to TRBJ2-7; 8 bases are a match to TRBD1. After removal of 4 bases from V and 2 bases from J, the junction contained 7 bases not matched to a gene. Germline V lookup: CDR1 SGHAT, CDR2 FQNNGV. The CDR3 sequence is 15 residues long. CDR3 amino acids: CASSSGQGSTYEQYF. The CDR3 nucleotides are TGTGCCAGCAGCTCCGGACAGGGTTCAACCTACGAGCAGTACTTC.

This sequence joins TRBV28 and TRBJ2-1; 9 bases match TRBD2. Germline V CDR1 and CDR2: MDHEN, SYDVKM. After removal of 9 bases from V and 9 bases from J, the junction contained 15 bases not matched to a gene. This CDR3 spans 15 amino acids. This CDR3 reads CASFNSGRPGGEQFF. The CDR3 coding sequence is TGTGCCAGTTTCAACAGCGGGAGGCCCGGGGGTGAGCAGTTCTTC.

This clone was detected a few times. This chain uses TRBV3-1 (or the pseudogene TRBV3-2) with TRBJ1-6; the D gene is possibly TRBD1 (5 bases). Looked up from germline, CDR1 is LGHDT and CDR2 is YNNKEL (reference sequence). The CDR3 spans 13 residues. V dropped 6 bases and J dropped 8 bases, with 11 bases sitting between them. CDR3 sequence: CASSGAGYSPLHF. DNA of the CDR3: TGTGCCAGCAGTGGGGCAGGGTATTCACCCCTCCACTTT.

As DNA, the CDR3 is TGTGCCAGCAGTTTGGATTTCGACACAGCGAACACTGAAGCTTTCTTT. It is translated as CASSLDFDTANTEAFF. The chain recombines TRBV27 with TRBJ1-1; D gene uncertain. Trimming removed 3 bases at V and 1 base at J, with 15 bases between. The CDR3 has 16 residues. From germline, CDR1 is MNHEY and CDR2 SMNVEV (reference sequence).

V is TRBV12-3 or TRBV12-4 and J is TRBJ1-5, with D unclear. CDR3 length: 12 residues. V dropped 3 bases and J dropped 6 bases, with 6 bases sitting between them. CDR3 region: CASSLSGQPQHF. CDR3 sequence (DNA): TGTGCCAGCAGTTTGTCGGGTCAGCCCCAGCATTTT.

In this sample, this clone turned up a few times. Here the CDR3 DNA reads TGTGCCAGCAGCTGGGGAGACTACGAGCAGTACTTC. Translated, it gives CASSWGDYEQYF. This chain joins TRBV5-6 and TRBJ2-7; maybe TRBD2 (5 bases). This CDR3 has 12 residues. The V end lost 3 bases, the J end lost 3 bases, and 7 bases lay between the germline ends. CDR1 and CDR2 from the germline V gene are SGHDT and YYEEEE.

The V gene is TRBV7-9, the J gene TRBJ1-4, with a possible D match to TRBD1 (5 bases). The germline V gene has CDR1 SEHNR and CDR2 FQNEAQ (reference sequence). The V end lost 5 bases, the J end lost 0 bases, and 13 bases lay between the germline ends. The CDR3 length is 16 residues. CDR3 loop: CASSGGDGATNEKLFF. DNA of the CDR3: TGTGCCAGCAGCGGGGGGGACGGTGCAACTAATGAAAAACTGTTTTTT.

The gene calls are TRBV7-8 and TRBJ2-5, with D possibly being TRBD1 (6 bases). There are 14 residues in the CDR3. The germline V gene has CDR1 SGHVS and CDR2 FQNEAQ. Trimming left V 1 base short and J 5 bases short, with 11 bases between. CDR3 in DNA: TGTGCCAGCAGCTTAGAATGGGGGCAGGAGACCCAGTACTTC. Protein sequence: CASSLEWGQETQYF. The full variable domain, in which reference TRBV7-8 and TRBJ2-5 provide the parts outside the CDR3, is GAGVSQSPRYKVAKRGQDVALRCDPISGHVSLFWYQQALGQGPEFLTYFQNEAQLDKSGLPSDRFFAERPEGSVSTLKIQRTQQEDSAVYLCASSLEWGQETQYFGPGTRLLVL.

The chain joins TRBV19 to TRBJ1-4; 8 bases line up with TRBD1. Germline values: CDR1 LNHDA, CDR2 SQIVND (reference sequence). After removal of 6 bases from V and 5 bases from J, the junction contained 8 bases not matched to a gene. The CDR3 sequence is 15 residues long. The CDR3 coding sequence is TGTGCCAGTAGGGTCGGGACAGGAGACAATGAAAAACTGTTTTTT. Translating it yields CASRVGTGDNEKLFF. Full variable domain (rest looked up from reference TRBV19 and TRBJ1-4): DGGITQSPKYLFRKEGQNVTLSCEQNLNHDAMYWYRQDPGQGLRLIYYSQIVNDFQKGDIAEGYSVSREKKESFPLTVTSAQKNPTAFYLCASRVGTGDNEKLFFGSGTQLSVL.

CDR3 sequence reads: CASSPQWDLTYEQYF. CDR3 DNA sequence: TGTGCCAGCAGTCCTCAGTGGGACTTAACCTACGAGCAGTACTTC. The chain uses TRBV3-1 (or the pseudogene TRBV3-2) and TRBJ2-7, with D tentatively TRBD2 (6 bases). The CDR3 covers 15 residues. Germline CDR1 LGHDT, CDR2 YNNKEL (reference sequence). Trimming pared 6 bases from V and 2 bases from J, leaving 17 bases between.

V gene TRBV19 combines with J gene TRBJ1-5; D remains ambiguous. V was trimmed by 7 bases and J by 6 bases, leaving 19 bases between them. Germline V gene lookup returns CDR1 LNHDA and CDR2 SQIVND (reference sequence). This CDR3 is 15 amino acids long. In DNA, the CDR3 is TGTGCCAGTATTGGGCCTGGTTTTGGTCGTCAGCCCCAGCATTTT. Amino acids: CASIGPGFGRQPQHF.

The J gene is TRBJ2-2, the V gene TRBV4-1; TRBD2 aligns across 8 bases. V dropped 2 bases and J dropped 4; count of bases not matched to a gene: 12. The germline CDR1 and CDR2 sequences are MGHRA and YSYEKL. The CDR3 runs to 18 residues. The CDR3 DNA sequence: TGCGCCAGCAGCCAAATCGGCGGGGGGCGCCTCGGCACCGGGGAGCTGTTTTTT. Translating it yields CASSQIGGGRLGTGELFF.

This clone appeared once. The rearrangement links TRBV6-5 to TRBJ2-7; weak D call: TRBD1 (6 bases). The CDR3 extends over 15 amino acids. V gave up 6 bases and J gave up 7 bases, with 22 bases separating them. Germline V gene data show CDR1 as MNHEY and CDR2 as SVGAGI. The CDR3 protein is CASSTGTRGWREQYF. For the CDR3, the DNA is TGTGCCAGCAGCACCGGGACACGGGGTTGGCGGGAGCAGTACTTC.

This chain connects TRBV6-2 or TRBV6-3 to TRBJ2-7; 8 nucleotides agree with TRBD1. Trimming cost V 0 bases and J 1 base; bases outside gene matches: 17. The germline CDR1 and CDR2 sequences are MNHEY and SVGEGT. The CDR3 extends over 20 amino acids. The chain's CDR3 is CASSYSIRMGTGQASYEQYF. CDR3 nucleotide sequence: TGTGCCAGCAGTTACTCGATACGGATGGGGACGGGACAGGCTTCCTACGAGCAGTACTTC.

The rearrangement uses TRBV9 and TRBJ2-1; weak D call: TRBD2 (5 bases). V shed 4 bases and J shed 6 bases, with 17 bases lying between them. This CDR3 comprises 15 residues. Looked up from germline, CDR1 is SGDLS and CDR2 is YYNGEE. In nucleotides, the CDR3 is TGTGCCAGCAGCCCCCGACTAAGCCCCATCAATGAGCAGTTCTTC. This encodes CASSPRLSPINEQFF. The variable domain in full, completed from reference TRBV9 and TRBJ2-1, reads DSGVTQTPKHLITATGQRVTLRCSPRSGDLSVYWYQQSLDQGLQFLIQYYNGEERAKGNILERFSAQQFPDLHSELNLSSLELGDSALYFCASSPRLSPINEQFFGPGTRLTVL.

The chain carries TRBV7-2 and TRBJ2-1; 8 positions agree with TRBD2. In germline, CDR1 is SGHTA, CDR2 FQGNSA. The CDR3 is made up of 16 amino acids. Trimming cost V 3 bases and J 9 bases; bases outside gene matches: 13. The CDR3 loop is CASSLRISGTGSEQFF. CDR3 DNA: TGTGCCAGCAGCTTGAGGATTAGCGGGACGGGGAGTGAGCAGTTCTTC.

The chain carries TRBV27 and TRBJ1-1; TRBD1 might be the D (5 bases). Germline assignment: CDR1 MNHEY and CDR2 SMNVEV (reference sequence). With 5 bases removed from V and 4 bases from J, the gap between germline ends came to 17 bases. CDR3 length equals 15 residues. This chain's CDR3 is CASSPNFGTVTEAFF. For the CDR3, the DNA is TGTGCCAGCAGTCCAAACTTTGGGACTGTCACTGAAGCTTTCTTT.

The J gene is TRBJ2-6, the V gene TRBV27, with D possibly TRBD2 on 6 matching bases. There are 15 residues in the CDR3. The ends were cut back, 5 bases at V and 4 bases at J, with 12 bases in the middle. From germline, CDR1 is MNHEY and CDR2 SMNVEV (reference sequence). The CDR3 sequence: CASSGGAPGANVLTF. The CDR3 region has the DNA TGTGCCAGCAGTGGCGGGGCGCCGGGGGCCAACGTCCTGACTTTC. Supplemented by reference TRBV27 and TRBJ2-6, the full variable domain reads EAQVTQNPRYLITVTGKKLTVTCSQNMNHEYMSWYRQDPGLGLRQIYYSMNVEVTDKGDVPEGYKVSRKEKRNFPLILESPSPNQTSLYFCASSGGAPGANVLTFGAGSRLTVL.

The V and J genes are TRBV5-1 and TRBJ2-1; possibly TRBD2 for D (6 bases). The CDR3 contains 13 residues. The germline V gene has CDR1 SGHRS and CDR2 YFSETQ. The CDR3 DNA follows: TGCTCCTCCTCGTCCGGGGGTATGGGTGAGCAGTTCTTC. Translating it yields CSSSSGGMGEQFF.

This chain links TRBV6-5 with TRBJ1-5; D may be TRBD1 (5 bases). V was cut by 0 bases and J by 4 bases, with 13 bases left in between. Germline loops: CDR1 MNHEY, CDR2 SVGAGI. The CDR3 consists of 16 residues. The CDR3 region has the DNA TGTGCCAGCAGTTACTCCCCGGGGAGGGGAAATCAGCCCCAGCATTTT. Translated: CASSYSPGRGNQPQHF.

The chain joins TRBV24-1 to TRBJ1-4; TRBD1 might be the D (6 bases). CDR1 and CDR2 from the germline V gene are KGHDR and SFDVKD. The CDR3 consists of 14 residues. Between the trimmed V and J ends, which lost 7 bases and 8 bases, there was a span of 16 bases. This chain's CDR3 is CATSAGQGREKLFF. Written as DNA, the CDR3 is TGTGCCACCAGCGCCGGGCAGGGGCGGGAAAAACTGTTTTTT.

The genes are TRBV18 and TRBJ2-5, with 10 bases that match TRBD2. The CDR3 extends over 18 amino acids. Germline V gene data show CDR1 as KGHSH and CDR2 as LQKENI. Losses at the gene ends were 2 bases for V and 2 bases for J; bases not matched to a gene: 11. CDR3 residues: CASSPFLAGEGPQETQYF. CDR3 sequence (DNA): TGTGCCAGCTCACCATTTCTAGCGGGAGAAGGTCCACAAGAGACCCAGTACTTC.

This clone was counted ten times or more. The chain carries TRBV28 and TRBJ2-7; 7 positions agree with TRBD1. The junction had 11 bases not matched to a gene; V was cut back by 6 bases and J by 6 bases. Germline values: CDR1 MDHEN, CDR2 SYDVKM. The CDR3 is 14 amino acids. The CDR3 sequence is CASRSSGTVREQYF. For the CDR3, the DNA is TGTGCCAGCAGGTCCTCCGGGACAGTACGCGAGCAGTACTTC.

The gene calls are TRBV3-1 (or the pseudogene TRBV3-2) and TRBJ1-6; D is ambiguous. Germline V gene lookup returns CDR1 LGHDT and CDR2 YNNKEL (reference sequence). The CDR3 covers 17 residues. V lost 2 bases and J 3 bases, leaving 14 bases between the germline ends. CDR3 sequence (DNA): TGTGCCAGCAGCCAACAAATTTGGGCAGACTATAATTCACCCCTCCACTTT. It is translated as CASSQQIWADYNSPLHF.